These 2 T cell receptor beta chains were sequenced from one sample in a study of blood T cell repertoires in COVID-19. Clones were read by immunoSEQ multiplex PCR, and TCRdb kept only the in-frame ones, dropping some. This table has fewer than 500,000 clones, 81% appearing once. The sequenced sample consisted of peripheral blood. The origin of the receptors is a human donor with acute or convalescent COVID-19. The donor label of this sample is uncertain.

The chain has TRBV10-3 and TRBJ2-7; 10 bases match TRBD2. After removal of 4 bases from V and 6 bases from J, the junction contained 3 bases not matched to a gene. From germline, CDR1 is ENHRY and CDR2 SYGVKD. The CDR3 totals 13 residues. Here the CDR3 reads CAISASGGGEQYF. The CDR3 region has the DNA TGTGCCATCAGTGCTAGCGGGGGTGGCGAGCAGTACTTC.

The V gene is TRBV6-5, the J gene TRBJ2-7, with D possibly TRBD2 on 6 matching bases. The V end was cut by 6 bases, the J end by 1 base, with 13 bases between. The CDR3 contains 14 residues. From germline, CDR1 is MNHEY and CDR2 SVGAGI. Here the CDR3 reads CASSVAGTSYEQYF. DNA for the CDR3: TGTGCCAGCAGCGTTGCCGGGACTTCCTACGAGCAGTACTTC.